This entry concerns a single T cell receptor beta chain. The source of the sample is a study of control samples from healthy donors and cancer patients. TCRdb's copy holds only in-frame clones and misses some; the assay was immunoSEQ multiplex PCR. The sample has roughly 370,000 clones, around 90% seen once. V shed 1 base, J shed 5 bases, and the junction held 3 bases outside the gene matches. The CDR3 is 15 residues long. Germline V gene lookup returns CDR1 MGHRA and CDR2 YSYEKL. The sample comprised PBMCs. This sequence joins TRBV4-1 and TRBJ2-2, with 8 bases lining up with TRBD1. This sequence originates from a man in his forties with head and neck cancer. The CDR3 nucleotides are TGCGCCAGCAGCCAAGGCGGACAGGGAACCGGGGAGCTGTTTTTT. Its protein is CASSQGGQGTGELFF.